This T cell receptor (beta chain) is from a study of blood T cell repertoires in COVID-19. Overall study context: The study drew acute and convalescent COVID-19 samples from the United States, Italy and Spain. The analysed material was cDNA or gDNA that came from T cells, B-cell-depleted T cells, or PBMCs.

In the authors' workflow: The authors estimated nucleated cell counts from reference gene primer amplification. Libraries were prepared by immunoSEQ multiplex PCR; TCRdb keeps only in-frame clonotypes and omits some of them. D and trimming come from the DNA, and the V and J calls and clone size come from that table. Of under 350,000 clones in the sample, 83% were seen once. The sample holds a few counts of this clone. The source material was peripheral blood. The source of this sequence is a woman between 50 and 59 years old who had recovered from COVID-19.

This chain's CDR3 is CASSKGADYGYTF. CDR3 sequence (DNA): TGTGCCAGCAGTAAGGGGGCTGACTATGGCTACACCTTC. The genes are TRBV6-5 and TRBJ1-2; 7 positions agree with TRBD1. The J segment lost 3 bases and the V segment lost 5 bases, leaving 3 bases of the junction unmatched. Per germline, CDR1 MNHEY and CDR2 SVGAGI. The CDR3 totals 13 residues.